A single sample is the source of the 10 T cell receptor beta chains below, sequenced in a study of T cell repertoires in cytomegalovirus infection. TCRdb re-derived calls from the reads in MiXCR, one entry per CDR3 protein. The data show roughly 300,000 distinct CDR3 sequences, with around 9.5% seen just once and around 4% held by the top ten. Sample: PBMCs. These receptors all stem from a human donor in good health (CMV status not recorded). Some clones in this sample may be carry-over from other donors' samples.

This clonotype was observed many times. Here the CDR3 DNA reads TGTGCCAGCAGCTTAGTGACATCGCCGGAGTATGAAGCTTTCTTT. This sequence encodes CASSLVTSPEYEAFF. This chain links TRBV7-2 with TRBJ1-1, with D unresolved. The V end was cut by 1 base, the J end by 7 bases, with 16 bases between. Looked up from germline, CDR1 is SGHTA and CDR2 is FQGNSA. The CDR3 runs to 15 residues.

This clonotype was detected ten times or more. The chain has TRBV7-2 and TRBJ1-1, with no clear D. The CDR3 loop spans 15 amino acids. V was trimmed by 5 bases and J by 1 base, leaving 14 bases between them. Germline loops: CDR1 SGHTA, CDR2 FQGNSA. In DNA, the CDR3 is TGTGCCAGCAGCGTCTCCCGAAAGGGGAACACTGAAGCTTTCTTT. Protein: CASSVSRKGNTEAFF.

This clonotype was recorded a few times. The rearrangement joins TRBV12-3 or TRBV12-4 to TRBJ1-5; 9 nucleotides agree with TRBD1. The CDR3 is 17 residues long. V lost 5 bases, J lost 0 bases, and 8 bases stayed unmatched. In DNA, the CDR3 is TGTGCCAGCAGTCCCGGGACAGGGCGAAATAGCAATCAGCCCCAGCATTTT. It codes for CASSPGTGRNSNQPQHF.

The genes are TRBV11-3 and TRBJ2-3; 8 bases align to TRBD2. This CDR3 is built from 16 residues. Germline V lookup: CDR1 SGHNT, CDR2 YENEEA. Trimming cost V 5 bases and J 2 bases; bases outside gene matches: 9. As DNA, the CDR3 is TGTGCCAGCAGCCCCTACAGCGGGGGAAACACAGATACGCAGTATTTT. As protein: CASSPYSGGNTDTQYF.

This clonotype was detected only a few times. CDR3 loop: CSARGQAYNSPLHF. The CDR3 bases are TGCAGTGCTAGGGGACAGGCTTATAATTCACCCCTCCACTTT. V is TRBV20-1 and J is TRBJ1-6; the match to TRBD1 covers 8 bases. The V segment lost 3 bases and the J segment 4 bases; nucleotides outside the gene matches: 2. The CDR3 consists of 14 residues. Germline values: CDR1 DFQATT, CDR2 SNEGSKA (reference sequence).

In this sample, this clonotype turned up many times. This chain joins TRBV11-1 and TRBJ1-1; no definite D call. This CDR3 region has 13 residues. V was trimmed by 5 bases and J by 0 bases, leaving 7 bases between them. The germline V gene has CDR1 SGHAT and CDR2 FQDESV (reference sequence). Here the CDR3 DNA reads TGTGCCAGCAGCCACGGGATGAACACTGAAGCTTTCTTT. It is translated as CASSHGMNTEAFF.

V is TRBV12-3 or TRBV12-4 and J is TRBJ2-5; D is unclear. V lost 1 base and J lost 7, with 7 bases in between. CDR3 length: 12 amino acids. The CDR3 DNA is TGTGCCAGCAGTTTAGGGTCCGCGACCCAGTACTTC. This sequence encodes CASSLGSATQYF.

V is TRBV7-2 and J is TRBJ2-5; TRBD2 aligns across 8 bases. Germline V gene lookup returns CDR1 SGHTA and CDR2 FQGNSA. CDR3 length: 17 residues. J gave up 2 bases and V 1 base, and 9 bases lay outside the gene matches. This CDR3 reads CASSLGSQAGAQETQYF. CDR3 coding DNA: TGTGCCAGCAGCTTAGGGTCACAAGCGGGGGCTCAAGAGACCCAGTACTTC.

This clonotype was counted a few times. The chain carries TRBV2 and TRBJ2-3; the D is unclear. Germline lookup yields CDR1 SNHLY and CDR2 FYNNEI. The length of the CDR3 is 15 residues. The germline V and J ends were trimmed by 8 bases and 2 bases, with 17 bases remaining between them. As DNA, the CDR3 is TGTGCCAGCGGACGAAGGGAAGGGCCCACAGATACGCAGTATTTT. It is translated as CASGRREGPTDTQYF.

In the case of this clonotype: Just one base apart from a much larger clone, this may be a read error. CDR3 DNA sequence: TGTGCCAGCAGTTTAGGGCAGGGGGTGAATCAGCCCCAGCATTTT. Translation gives CASSLGQGVNQPQHF. The V call is TRBV12-3 or TRBV12-4, the J call TRBJ1-5; 7 nucleotides match TRBD1. The V and J ends lost 1 base and 4 bases, in that order; junction bases with no gene match: 4. The CDR3 totals 15 residues.